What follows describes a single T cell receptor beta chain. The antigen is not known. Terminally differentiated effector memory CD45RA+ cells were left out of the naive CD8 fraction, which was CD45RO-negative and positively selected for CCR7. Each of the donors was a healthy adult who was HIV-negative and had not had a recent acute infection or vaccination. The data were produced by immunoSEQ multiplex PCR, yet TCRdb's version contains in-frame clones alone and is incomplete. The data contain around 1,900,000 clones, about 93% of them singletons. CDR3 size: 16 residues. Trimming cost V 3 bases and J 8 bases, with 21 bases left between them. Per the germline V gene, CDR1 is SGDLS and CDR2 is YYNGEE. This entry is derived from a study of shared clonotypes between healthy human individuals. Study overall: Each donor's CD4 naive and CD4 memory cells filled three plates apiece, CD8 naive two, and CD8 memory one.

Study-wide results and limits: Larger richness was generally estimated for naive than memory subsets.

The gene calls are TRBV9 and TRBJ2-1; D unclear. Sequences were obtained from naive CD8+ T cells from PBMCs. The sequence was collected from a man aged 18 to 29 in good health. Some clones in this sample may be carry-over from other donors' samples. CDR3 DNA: TGTGCCAGCAGCGACAGTAAGGAGTTTATGACGTATGAGCAGTTCTTC. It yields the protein CASSDSKEFMTYEQFF.